The clone carrying this TCR beta chain occurred many times. Its antigen remains unknown. Attachment of unique molecular identifiers was made to individual cDNA molecules. From the 5' RACE reads, TCRdb called clonotypes with MiXCR, one entry per CDR3 protein. The sample records tens of thousands of distinct CDR3 sequences, less than 7% being singletons. The data are from a study of early T cells in non-severe SARS-CoV-2 infection. In the study overall: Sequencing input comprised bulk RNA from unsorted whole blood; chain pairing was not available. Findings and limits, study-wide: Reliance on VDJdb matching favored anti-spike CD8 responses; private and CD4 specificities were missed.

The TCR comes from an adult who was a healthcare worker with PCR-confirmed SARS-CoV-2 infection or an uninfected control (not recorded which). The sequences come from whole blood, collected at baseline.

CDR3 nucleotide sequence: TGTGCCAGCAGTTTGACGGCCGTGGGCGTAGCTTTCTTT. This sequence encodes CASSLTAVGVAFF. This chain uses TRBV12-3 or TRBV12-4 with TRBJ1-1; D is undetermined. V lost 3 bases and J 10 bases, leaving 15 bases between the germline ends. CDR3 size: 13 residues.